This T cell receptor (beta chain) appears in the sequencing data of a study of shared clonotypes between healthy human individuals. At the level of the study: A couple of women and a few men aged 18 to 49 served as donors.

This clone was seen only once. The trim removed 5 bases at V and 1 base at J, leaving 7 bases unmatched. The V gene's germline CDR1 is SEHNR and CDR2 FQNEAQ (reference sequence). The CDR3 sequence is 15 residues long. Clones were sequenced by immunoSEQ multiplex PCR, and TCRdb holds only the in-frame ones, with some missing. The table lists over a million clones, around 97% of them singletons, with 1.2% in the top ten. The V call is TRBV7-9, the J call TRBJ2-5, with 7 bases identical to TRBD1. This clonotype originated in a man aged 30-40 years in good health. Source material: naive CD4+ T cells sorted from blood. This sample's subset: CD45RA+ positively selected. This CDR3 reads CASSQRQGFQETQYF. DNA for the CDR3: TGTGCCAGCAGCCAGAGACAGGGATTCCAAGAGACCCAGTACTTC.